This T cell receptor (beta chain) was identified during a study of blood T cell repertoires in COVID-19. Study summary: Acute and convalescent COVID-19 samples came from the United States, Italy and Spain.

In the original workflow: Estimates of nucleated cell counts were drawn from the amplification of reference gene primers. The protocol was immunoSEQ multiplex PCR, while the TCRdb copy is restricted to in-frame clones and leaves out a portion. V and J calls and clone size are as listed in that table; D and trimming were resolved from the DNA. The sample shows approximately 190,000 clones, about nine tenths of them seen only once. The germline gives CDR1 MNHEY, CDR2 SMNVEV (reference sequence). V lost 0 bases and J 0 bases, leaving 6 bases between the germline ends. The CDR3 consists of 16 residues. This clonotype originated in a man aged 45-65 years with acute or convalescent COVID-19. J is TRBJ1-6 and V is TRBV27; D is undetermined. The material sequenced was peripheral blood. The CDR3 here is CASSLSRFSYNSPLHF. CDR3 bases: TGTGCCAGCAGTTTATCGAGGTTCTCCTATAATTCACCCCTCCACTTT.